This is a list of T cell receptor beta chains from one sample in a study of identical twins. TCRdb processed the 5' RACE reads anew with MiXCR; each CDR3 protein has one entry. The table shows 140,000 to 150,000 distinct CDR3 sequences, with around 3.5% occurring only once. The sequenced material came from memory T cells sorted from blood. These receptors were collected from a young man in good health. CDR3s include the opening cysteine and the closing phenylalanine or tryptophan. The D gene is left open where the match is weak. Clone size is stated in some rows and not others, as once, few, many or a class when expanded.

J gene: TRBJ1-1
clone size: many
D gene: -
V gene: TRBV3-1
CDR3 length: 14
CDR3 protein: CASSSPAGNTEAFF
CDR3 DNA: TGTGCCAGCAGCTCGCCGGCGGGGAACACTGAAGCTTTCTTT

J gene: TRBJ1-3
clone size: many
D gene: TRBD1
V gene: TRBV15
CDR3 length: 15
CDR3 protein: CATSRGDSSGNTIYF
CDR3 DNA: TGTGCCACCAGCAGAGGGGACAGCTCTGGAAACACCATATATTTT

J gene: TRBJ2-1
clone size: -
D gene: -
V gene: TRBV4-2
CDR3 length: 13
CDR3 protein: CASSQLARNEQFF
CDR3 DNA: TGTGCCAGCAGCCAACTTGCGCGGAATGAGCAGTTCTTC

J gene: TRBJ1-1
clone size: many
D gene: -
V gene: TRBV12-3/TRBV12-4
CDR3 length: 14
CDR3 protein: CASRPRRENTEAFF
CDR3 DNA: TGTGCCAGCAGACCCAGACGGGAGAACACTGAAGCTTTCTTT

J gene: TRBJ2-4
clone size: many
D gene: -
V gene: TRBV12-3/TRBV12-4
CDR3 length: 18
CDR3 protein: CASSFEPNLAIAKNIQYF
CDR3 DNA: TGTGCCAGCAGTTTCGAACCCAACCTAGCGATCGCCAAAAACATTCAGTACTTC

J gene: TRBJ2-7
clone size: many
D gene: -
V gene: TRBV12-3/TRBV12-4
CDR3 length: 11
CDR3 protein: CATARTYEQYF
CDR3 DNA: TGTGCCACTGCCCGGACCTACGAGCAGTACTTC

J gene: TRBJ1-5
clone size: many
D gene: -
V gene: TRBV10-3
CDR3 length: 13
CDR3 protein: CAIGGLLNQPQHF
CDR3 DNA: TGTGCCATCGGGGGACTGCTAAATCAGCCCCAGCATTTT

J gene: TRBJ1-1
clone size: many
D gene: -
V gene: TRBV4-3
CDR3 length: 15
CDR3 protein: CASSPTPRGYTEAFF
CDR3 DNA: TGCGCCAGCAGCCCCACACCCCGGGGTTACACTGAAGCTTTCTTT

J gene: TRBJ1-4
clone size: many
D gene: -
V gene: TRBV5-1
CDR3 length: 15
CDR3 protein: CASSYGGGTNEKLFF
CDR3 DNA: TGCGCCAGCAGCTACGGGGGTGGCACTAATGAAAAACTGTTTTTT

J gene: TRBJ1-5
clone size: many
D gene: -
V gene: TRBV29-1
CDR3 length: 14
CDR3 protein: CSVAEGNLNQPQHF
CDR3 DNA: TGCAGCGTCGCGGAAGGAAACCTCAATCAGCCCCAGCATTTT

J gene: TRBJ2-1
clone size: many
D gene: TRBD1
V gene: TRBV24-1
CDR3 length: 16
CDR3 protein: CATSGNRGRSYNEQFF
CDR3 DNA: TGTGCCACCAGTGGTAACAGGGGGCGTTCTTACAATGAGCAGTTCTTC